Listed below are T cell receptor beta chains from one sample, sequenced in a study of blood T cell repertoires in COVID-19. Profiling relied on immunoSEQ multiplex PCR, and the TCRdb table lists in-frame clones only, not all of them. The data contain 200,000 to 300,000 clones, around 88% of them singletons. The sample consisted of peripheral blood. The receptor set was obtained from a man between 25 and 39 years old with active or convalescent COVID-19. CDR3s include the opening cysteine and the closing phenylalanine or tryptophan. Each record gives: V gene, D gene, J gene, clone size, CDR3 protein, CDR3 DNA. D genes are given only for firm matches. Some rows have no size entry. The others give once, few or many, or a class for an expanded clone.

>TRBV6-5|.|TRBJ1-4|.
CASSRDISTNEKLFF
TGTGCCAGCAGCCGGGACATTTCAACTAATGAAAAACTGTTTTTT
>TRBV2|TRBD1|TRBJ1-4|.
CASRRINRGLTNEKLFF
TGTGCCAGCAGAAGAATCAACAGGGGGCTCACTAATGAAAAACTGTTTTTT
>TRBV4-1|.|TRBJ1-5|.
CASSPAGTLSQPQHF
TGCGCCAGCAGCCCAGCGGGGACCCTAAGTCAGCCCCAGCATTTT
>TRBV5-8|TRBD1|TRBJ1-5|.
CASSLGTTGWSNQPQHF
TGTGCCAGCAGCTTGGGAACGACAGGGTGGAGCAATCAGCCCCAGCATTTT
>TRBV11-2|TRBD2|TRBJ2-3|.
CASSLQTSGGPDTQYF
TGTGCCAGCAGCCTCCAGACTAGCGGGGGCCCAGATACGCAGTATTTT
>TRBV29-1|TRBD2|TRBJ2-1|.
CSIRLAGSVHNEQFF
TGCAGCATACGACTAGCGGGGTCGGTACACAATGAGCAGTTCTTC
>TRBV7-3|TRBD1|TRBJ1-1|.
CASSLLAATTGDTEAFF
TGTGCCAGCAGCTTATTGGCAGCCACGACAGGGGACACTGAAGCTTTCTTT
>TRBV7-9|.|TRBJ1-4|.
CASSNGQNNEKLFF
TGTGCCAGCAGCAACGGACAGAATAATGAAAAACTGTTTTTT
>TRBV19|TRBD1|TRBJ1-2|.
CASGLRDSGPNYGYTF
TGTGCCAGTGGGCTCCGGGACAGCGGTCCCAACTATGGCTACACCTTC
>TRBV29-1|.|TRBJ2-1|.
CSVIGGLGFYEQFF
TGCAGCGTCATAGGTGGACTGGGCTTCTATGAGCAGTTCTTC
>TRBV11-2|TRBD2|TRBJ2-1|.
CASRPGTSTYNEQFF
TGTGCCAGCAGACCCGGGACTAGCACCTACAATGAGCAGTTCTTC
>TRBV19|.|TRBJ2-5|.
CATGQTQETQYF
TGTGCCACCGGACAGACACAAGAGACCCAGTACTTC
>TRBV10-1|TRBD1|TRBJ2-7|.
CASSEWRTGGSYEQYF
TGCGCCAGCAGTGAGTGGCGGACAGGGGGTTCCTACGAGCAGTACTTC
>TRBV11-3|TRBD1|TRBJ2-5|.
CASSHGQEQETQYF
TGTGCCAGCAGTCACGGACAGGAACAAGAGACCCAGTACTTC
>TRBV10-3|TRBD1|TRBJ1-6|.
CAISEPDRASYNSPLHF
TGTGCCATCAGTGAGCCGGACAGGGCCTCCTATAATTCACCCCTCCACTTT
>TRBV11-3|.|TRBJ2-3|.
CASSSRTGTDTQYF
TGTGCCAGCAGCTCGAGGACAGGCACAGATACGCAGTATTTT
>TRBV29-1|TRBD1|TRBJ2-3|once
CSVAHRGSTDTQYF
TGCAGCGTTGCTCACAGGGGAAGCACAGATACGCAGTATTTT
>TRBV11-2|TRBD2|TRBJ2-1|.
CASTIAGVYNEQFF
TGTGCCAGCACCATAGCGGGGGTTTACAATGAGCAGTTCTTC
>TRBV30|TRBD2|TRBJ2-3|.
CAWSGGADTQYF
TGTGCCTGGAGCGGGGGGGCTGATACGCAGTATTTT
>TRBV3-1/TRBV3-2|.|TRBJ1-6|.
CASSQNHRAGSPLHF
TGTGCCAGCAGCCAAAACCACAGGGCTGGTTCACCCCTCCACTTT
>TRBV4-3|.|TRBJ2-7|.
CASSQDRHKTYEQYF
TGCGCCAGCAGCCAAGACCGACATAAAACCTACGAGCAGTACTTC
>TRBV19|TRBD1|TRBJ1-5|once
CASSSSGTGVNQPQHF
TGTGCCAGTAGTTCATCCGGGACAGGGGTCAATCAGCCCCAGCATTTT
>TRBV9|.|TRBJ2-1|.
CASSVGGGYEQFF
TGTGCCAGCAGCGTAGGAGGTGGGTATGAGCAGTTCTTC
>TRBV15|TRBD1|TRBJ2-5|.
CATSRDRRTQYF
TGTGCCACCAGCAGGGACAGGAGGACCCAGTACTTC
>TRBV5-1|.|TRBJ2-7|.
CASSLPSYEQYF
TGCGCCAGCAGCCTCCCTTCCTACGAGCAGTACTTC
>TRBV6-2/TRBV6-3|.|TRBJ1-2|.
CASSSDRDIYGYTF
TGTGCCAGCAGCTCCGATCGGGACATATATGGCTACACCTTC
>TRBV7-2|TRBD2|TRBJ2-7|.
CASSFGLAGSYEQYF
TGTGCCAGCAGCTTCGGTCTAGCGGGTTCCTACGAGCAGTACTTC
>TRBV10-2|TRBD1|TRBJ1-5|.
CASSAGTGGGNQPQHF
TGCGCCAGCAGTGCGGGGACAGGGGGAGGCAATCAGCCCCAGCATTTT
>TRBV6-5|.|TRBJ1-5|.
CASSTGRSNQPQHF
TGTGCCAGCAGTACCGGGAGAAGCAATCAGCCCCAGCATTTT
>TRBV6-6|.|TRBJ1-3|once
CASSYGAGRENTIYF
TGTGCCAGCAGTTACGGCGCAGGCCGCGAAAACACCATATATTTT
>TRBV5-1|TRBD2|TRBJ2-5|.
CATGVRGDQETQYF
TGCGCCACCGGAGTCCGGGGGGATCAAGAGACCCAGTACTTC
>TRBV6-1|TRBD1|TRBJ2-7|.
CASSEDPGTGSYEQYF
TGTGCCAGCAGTGAGGACCCCGGGACAGGGTCGTACGAGCAGTACTTC
>TRBV7-8|.|TRBJ1-6|.
CASSPRPTGSSYNSPLHF
TGTGCCAGCAGCCCCAGGCCCACGGGGAGCTCCTATAATTCACCCCTCCACTTT
>TRBV2|TRBD1|TRBJ1-4|.
CASSEVFFGLRVGTVNEKLFF
TGTGCCAGCAGTGAAGTTTTCTTTGGGTTGCGAGTCGGGACAGTTAATGAAAAACTGTTTTTT
>TRBV2|TRBD1|TRBJ1-2|.
CASMRGRNYGYTF
TGTGCCAGCATGAGGGGGCGAAACTATGGCTACACCTTC
>TRBV14|.|TRBJ1-1|.
CASSQDRGAGTEAFF
TGTGCCAGCAGCCAAGATCGGGGGGCGGGCACTGAAGCTTTCTTT
>TRBV11-3|TRBD1|TRBJ2-5|.
CASSLMGTEQETQYF
TGTGCCAGCAGCTTAATGGGGACAGAGCAAGAGACCCAGTACTTC
>TRBV2|TRBD1|TRBJ2-1|.
CASKGALLNGIEFF
TGTGCCAGCAAGGGGGCTCTTTTGAACGGGATCGAGTTCTTC
>TRBV28|.|TRBJ1-5|.
CASSEDRDTPGPNQPQHF
TGTGCCAGCAGTGAAGACCGGGACACCCCAGGCCCAAATCAGCCCCAGCATTTT
>TRBV29-1|TRBD1|TRBJ1-1|.
CSTRGPMNTEAFF
TGCAGCACCAGGGGGCCCATGAACACTGAAGCTTTCTTT
>TRBV30|TRBD1|TRBJ2-1|once
CAWIDRDPYNEQFF
TGTGCCTGGATCGACAGGGACCCATACAATGAGCAGTTCTTC
>TRBV11-3|TRBD1|TRBJ2-5|.
CASSLGTGGAGETQYF
TGTGCCAGCAGCCTAGGGACAGGGGGCGCCGGGGAGACCCAGTACTTC
>TRBV6-2/TRBV6-3|.|TRBJ1-1|.
CASSYDMVAEAFF
TGTGCCAGCAGTTATGACATGGTCGCTGAAGCTTTCTTT
>TRBV6-5|TRBD1|TRBJ1-2|.
CASSYFRTGGSYGYTF
TGTGCCAGCAGTTATTTTAGGACAGGGGGCTCCTATGGCTACACCTTC